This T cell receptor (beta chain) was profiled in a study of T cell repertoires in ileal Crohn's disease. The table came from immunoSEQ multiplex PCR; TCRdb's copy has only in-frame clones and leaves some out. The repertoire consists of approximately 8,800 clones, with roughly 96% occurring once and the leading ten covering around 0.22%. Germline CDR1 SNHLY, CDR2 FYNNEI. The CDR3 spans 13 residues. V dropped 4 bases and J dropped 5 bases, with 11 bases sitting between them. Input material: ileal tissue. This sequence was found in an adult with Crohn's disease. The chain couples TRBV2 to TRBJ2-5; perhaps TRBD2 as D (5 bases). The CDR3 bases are TGTGCCAGCAGTGTGGAGGTTCGGGAGACCCAGTACTTC. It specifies CASSVEVRETQYF.